The 25 T cell receptor beta chains below come from one sample, sequenced in a study of blood T cells in healthy people across ages. For the second PCR, which ran for about 6 to 11 cycles, a sample-barcoded 5' primer and a J-beta primer mix were used. A single record per CDR3 protein comes from TCRdb applying MiXCR to the 5' RACE reads. The repertoire includes roughly 700,000 distinct CDR3 sequences, approximately 50% of them detected once, and 30% to 35% sits in the top ten. The sequenced sample consisted of blood. The receptors shown here come from a woman aged 55-70 years in good health.

This clonotype has more than one count but fewer than ten. This chain uses TRBV20-1 with TRBJ2-1; the match to TRBD2 covers 11 bases. The V segment lost 2 bases and the J segment 2 bases; nucleotides outside the gene matches: 17. The germline V gene encodes CDR1 DFQATT and CDR2 SNEGSKA (reference sequence). CDR3 length equals 20 residues. CDR3 sequence (DNA): TGCAGTGCTAGAAGGCTCCATCGGGGACTAGCGGTTAGGACCTACAATGAGCAGTTCTTC. Encoded protein: CSARRLHRGLAVRTYNEQFF.

This clonotype came up a few times. The chain has TRBV7-6 and TRBJ1-6, with a tentative D call TRBD1 (5 bases). The V gene's germline CDR1 is SGHVS and CDR2 FNYEAQ. The CDR3 has 16 amino acids. The V end lost 5 bases, the J end lost 9 bases, and 20 bases lay between the germline ends. The CDR3 coding sequence is TGTGCCAGCAGCCCCGGACAATTCGGTAGGGGTTCACCCCTCCACTTT. It specifies CASSPGQFGRGSPLHF.

The chain uses TRBV24-1 and TRBJ2-6; D remains ambiguous. V was trimmed by 3 bases and J by 0 bases, leaving 11 bases between them. Germline V gene data show CDR1 as KGHDR and CDR2 as SFDVKD. The CDR3 spans 17 residues. The CDR3 protein is CATSDTRADSGANVLTF. For the CDR3, the DNA is TGTGCCACCAGTGATACACGGGCCGACTCTGGGGCCAACGTCCTGACTTTC.

This clonotype has just a few counts. This rearrangement joins TRBV7-9 to TRBJ1-1; no clear D. CDR3 length equals 12 residues. The germline gives CDR1 SEHNR, CDR2 FQNEAQ (reference sequence). The ends were cut back, 2 bases at V and 12 bases at J, with 13 bases in the middle. DNA of the CDR3: TGTGCCAGCAGCTTACTGGTAGCCTCAACTTTCTTT. Its translation: CASSLLVASTFF. Full variable domain (missing parts from reference TRBV7-9 and TRBJ1-1): DTGVSQNPRHKITKRGQNVTFRCDPISEHNRLYWYRQTLGQGPEFLTYFQNEAQLEKSRLLSDRFSAERPKGSFSTLEIQRTEQGDSAMYLCASSLLVASTFFGQGTRLTVV.

This clonotype was detected a few times. V and J are TRBV29-1 and TRBJ2-7; 11 bases fit TRBD1. The CDR3 sequence is 13 residues long. Trimming cost V 6 bases and J 5 bases; bases outside gene matches: 6. Per the germline V gene, CDR1 is SQVTM and CDR2 is ANQGSEA. CDR3 DNA sequence: TGCAGCGTACCGGGACAGGGGGTTGACGAGCAGTACTTC. Its translation is CSVPGQGVDEQYF.

The rearrangement links TRBV5-1 to TRBJ2-7; D unresolved. The V and J ends lost 5 bases and 1 base respectively, with 16 bases between them. The CDR3 length is 15 residues. Germline loops: CDR1 SGHRS, CDR2 YFSETQ. CDR3 sequence (DNA): TGCGCCAGCAGTTTCGTAGGGCCAATTTCCTACGAGCAGTACTTC. It yields the protein CASSFVGPISYEQYF.

The CDR3: CSAHKDRGGDHGYTF. Here the CDR3 DNA reads TGCAGCGCCCACAAAGACAGGGGAGGGGACCATGGCTACACCTTC. The gene calls are TRBV29-1 and TRBJ1-2; 8 bases line up with TRBD1. The CDR3 loop spans 15 amino acids. Unmatched junction bases numbered 16, after V lost 7 bases and J lost 6 bases. Germline loops: CDR1 SQVTM, CDR2 ANQGSEA.

Note on this clonotype: An end of the junction does not agree with germline; a read error may underlie this. V gene TRBV11-2 combines with J gene TRBJ2-7, with a weak D call TRBD2 (5 bases). The CDR3 has 16 residues. CDR1 is SGHAT, CDR2 FQNNGV, per germline. DNA of the CDR3: TGTGCCAGCAGCTACCGCTCACCGGGGAGATTTTACGAGCATTACTTC. It codes for CASSYRSPGRFYEHYF.

V usage is TRBV6-2 or TRBV6-3 and J usage is TRBJ1-5; D ambiguous. CDR3 length: 14 residues. V shed 7 bases and J shed 4 bases, with 14 bases lying between them. Germline CDR1 reads MNHEY; CDR2 reads SVGEGT. CDR3 in DNA: TGTGCCAGCAAGGGAGGGATAACTAATCAGCCCCAGCATTTT. This gives the protein CASKGGITNQPQHF.

About this clonotype itself: Just one base apart from a much larger clone, this may be a read error. V and J are TRBV29-1 and TRBJ1-4; D is ambiguous. Germline V gene data show CDR1 as SQVTM and CDR2 as ANQGSEA. This CDR3 has 12 amino acids. In nucleotides, the CDR3 is TGCAGCGCTTCAGCAACTATTGAAAAACTGTTTTTT. It is translated as CSASATIEKLFF.

This clonotype was seen more than once but under ten times. The chain couples TRBV9 to TRBJ2-1; 12 nucleotides line up with TRBD1. Germline loops: CDR1 SGDLS, CDR2 YYNGEE. The junction had 5 bases not matched to a gene; V was cut back by 2 bases and J by 8 bases. The CDR3 extends over 15 amino acids. CDR3 sequence reads: CASSVWDRGPDEQFF. CDR3 nucleotide sequence: TGTGCCAGCAGCGTGTGGGACAGGGGGCCGGATGAGCAGTTCTTC.

CDR3 region: CSVRDTKSNEKLFF. DNA of the CDR3: TGCAGCGTGAGGGACACCAAAAGTAATGAAAAACTGTTTTTT. The chain joins TRBV29-1 to TRBJ1-4; tentatively, D is TRBD1 (6 bases). The CDR3 spans 14 residues. V dropped 6 bases and J dropped 4 bases, with 15 bases sitting between them. Germline V gene sequence: CDR1 SQVTM, CDR2 ANQGSEA.

This chain joins TRBV7-2 and TRBJ2-1; tentative D call: TRBD2 (5 bases). Germline lookup yields CDR1 SGHTA and CDR2 FQGNSA. The CDR3 runs 15 residues. The V end lost 9 bases, the J end lost 5 bases, and 20 bases lay between the germline ends. CDR3 sequence: CARGRVAIPHNEQFF. The CDR3 DNA follows: TGTGCCAGAGGTCGGGTAGCGATCCCCCACAATGAGCAGTTCTTC.

V usage is TRBV7-2 and J usage is TRBJ2-1; 7 nucleotides agree with TRBD2. The V segment lost 6 bases and the J segment 10 bases; nucleotides outside the gene matches: 6. Germline CDR1 reads SGHTA; CDR2 reads FQGNSA. There are 12 residues in the CDR3. CDR3 in amino acids: CASRTQLAEQFF. The CDR3 DNA reads as TGTGCCAGCAGAACTCAACTAGCGGAGCAGTTCTTC.

The count of this clonotype is one. The chain carries TRBV20-1 and TRBJ2-1, with D possibly matching TRBD1 (5 bases). Germline values: CDR1 DFQATT, CDR2 SNEGSKA (reference sequence). V was shortened by 6 bases and J by 0 bases, with 15 bases between the two germline ends. The CDR3 has 15 amino acids. CDR3 amino acids: CSATQGWSSYNEQFF. The CDR3 DNA sequence: TGCAGTGCAACCCAGGGCTGGAGCTCCTACAATGAGCAGTTCTTC.

The chain joins TRBV29-1 to TRBJ1-1, with 8 bases identical to TRBD1. The CDR3 consists of 13 residues. Germline-derived CDR1 and CDR2 are SQVTM and ANQGSEA. The V gene end was trimmed by 7 bases and the J gene end by 1 base; junction bases not matched to a gene: 5. Here the CDR3 reads CSATDRANTEAFF. The CDR3 nucleotides read TGCAGCGCTACGGACAGGGCGAACACTGAAGCTTTCTTT.

This clonotype was counted ten times or more. The V call is TRBV12-3 or TRBV12-4, the J call TRBJ1-1; a possible D gene is TRBD1 (5 bases). The length of the CDR3 is 13 residues. V was cut by 6 bases and J by 2 bases, with 10 bases left in between. The CDR3: CASRAGTNTEAFF. CDR3 bases: TGTGCCAGCAGGGCCGGGACCAACACTGAAGCTTTCTTT.

The chain uses TRBV5-1 and TRBJ2-2; 11 bases are shared with TRBD2. Germline CDR1 and CDR2: SGHRS and YFSETQ. This CDR3 is built from 16 residues. After removal of 1 base from V and 6 bases from J, the junction contained 5 bases not matched to a gene. The CDR3 coding sequence is TGCGCCAGCAGCTTGACTAGCGGGAGTTTTGCCGGGGAGCTGTTTTTT. It yields the protein CASSLTSGSFAGELFF. Full variable domain (rest looked up from reference TRBV5-1 and TRBJ2-2): KAGVTQTPRYLIKTRGQQVTLSCSPISGHRSVSWYQQTPGQGLQFLFEYFSETQRNKGNFPGRFSGRQFSNSRSEMNVSTLELGDSALYLCASSLTSGSFAGELFFGEGSRLTVL.

The chain has TRBV6-2 or TRBV6-3 and TRBJ2-7; D is ambiguous. CDR3 size: 12 residues. Trimming cost V 2 bases and J 9 bases, with 11 bases left between them. In germline, CDR1 is MNHEY, CDR2 SVGEGT. Here the CDR3 reads CASSYGATGQYF. The CDR3 region has the DNA TGTGCCAGCAGTTACGGCGCTACCGGGCAGTACTTC.

This clonotype was observed a few times. The chain employs TRBV28 and TRBJ2-3; D remains unclear. The V and J ends lost 5 bases and 4 bases respectively, with 13 bases between them. The V gene's germline CDR1 is MDHEN and CDR2 SYDVKM. This CDR3 has 14 amino acids. DNA for the CDR3: TGTGCCAGCAGTCCCCGCTTGGGCCCAGATACGCAGTATTTT. It is translated as CASSPRLGPDTQYF.

In this sample, this clonotype turned up once. The chain is built from TRBV12-3 or TRBV12-4 and TRBJ1-5, with D perhaps TRBD1 (5 bases). Trimming took off 2 bases at V and 5 bases at J, with 13 bases between the two ends. CDR3 length: 15 residues. Here the CDR3 reads CASSLQGIGYQPQHF. As DNA, the CDR3 is TGTGCCAGCAGTTTACAGGGAATTGGGTATCAGCCCCAGCATTTT.

This clonotype has just a few counts. V gene TRBV30 combines with J gene TRBJ2-5; TRBD1 aligns across 12 bases. The end of the DNA is better explained by TRBJ2-7, so the J call may be wrong. Per the germline V gene, CDR1 is GTSNPN and CDR2 is SVGIG (reference sequence). The CDR3 is 16 residues long. The DNA for the CDR3 is TGTGCCTGGAGTGCCCGTGGGACAGGGGGCTTATACGAGCAGTACTTC. Encoded protein: CAWSARGTGGLYEQYF.

The CDR3: CASKEEVGPIETQYF. The CDR3 nucleotides are TGTGCCAGCAAGGAGGAAGTAGGGCCCATTGAGACCCAGTACTTC. This chain uses TRBV2 with TRBJ2-5, with D possibly TRBD2 on 5 matching bases. The CDR3 has 15 residues. CDR1 is SNHLY and CDR2 is FYNNEI in the germline V gene. V lost 7 bases to trimming and J lost 5 bases, with 20 bases between them.

V usage is TRBV20-1 and J usage is TRBJ2-5; D remains unclear. This CDR3 region has 11 residues. Germline V gene sequence: CDR1 DFQATT, CDR2 SNEGSKA (reference sequence). The V end was cut by 2 bases, the J end by 11 bases, with 12 bases between. This CDR3 is CSARLELEQYF. The DNA of the CDR3 is TGCAGTGCTAGATTGGAGCTGGAGCAGTACTTC.

This clonotype has a handful of counts. The chain combines TRBV6-1 with TRBJ2-7; 9 bases are a match to TRBD1. The length of the CDR3 is 14 residues. V was clipped by 6 bases and J by 2 bases; unmatched bases: 5. Germline CDR1 MNHNS, CDR2 SASEGT. In nucleotides, the CDR3 is TGTGCCAGCAGGGAGGACAGGGGAGCCTACGAGCAGTACTTC. Its protein product is CASREDRGAYEQYF.